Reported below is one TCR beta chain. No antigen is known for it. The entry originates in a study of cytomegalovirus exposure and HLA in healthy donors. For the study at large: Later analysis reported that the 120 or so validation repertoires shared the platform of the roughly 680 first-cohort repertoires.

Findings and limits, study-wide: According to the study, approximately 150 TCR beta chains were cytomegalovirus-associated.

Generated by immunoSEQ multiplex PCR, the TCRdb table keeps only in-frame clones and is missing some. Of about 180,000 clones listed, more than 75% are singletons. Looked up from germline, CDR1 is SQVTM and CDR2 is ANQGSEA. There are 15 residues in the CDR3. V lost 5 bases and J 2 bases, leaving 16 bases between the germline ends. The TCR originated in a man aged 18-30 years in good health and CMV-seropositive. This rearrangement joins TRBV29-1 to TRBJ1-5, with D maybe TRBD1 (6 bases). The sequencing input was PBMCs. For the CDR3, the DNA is TGCAGCGTTTCCACAGGGTTTCTTGGCAATCAGCCCCAGCATTTT. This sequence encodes CSVSTGFLGNQPQHF.